Listed below are T cell receptor beta chains from one sample, sequenced in a study of T cells after posttransplantation cyclophosphamide. Some clones are missing from TCRdb's copy, which holds only in-frame ones; the method was immunoSEQ multiplex PCR. The sample includes about 39,000 clones, none of them occurring once. Sequencing input: PBMCs. These TCRs come from a woman aged 45-65 years in good health and a related stem cell transplant donor. CDR3s include the opening cysteine and the closing phenylalanine or tryptophan. The order of the fields is J gene, V gene, CDR3 protein.

TRBJ2-5 TRBV9 CASSVEQGLWETQYF
TRBJ2-5 TRBV5-1 CASSSGQGRETQYF
TRBJ2-3 TRBV19 CASRELAGRRDTQYF
TRBJ1-4 TRBV18 CASSRQLLGEKLFF
- TRBV6-5 CASSYGGSGEQYF
TRBJ2-2 TRBV7-6 CASRLQGGVNTGELFF
TRBJ1-1 TRBV7-3 CASGRGMNTEAFF
TRBJ2-3 TRBV28 CAIAGGGTDTQYF
TRBJ2-3 TRBV28 CASRTAGAPTDTQYF
TRBJ2-1 TRBV12-5 CASGPGGSSSYNEQFF
TRBJ1-6 TRBV28 CASSTWDRGDNSPLHF
TRBJ2-7 TRBV5-8 CASRPVESYEQYF
TRBJ2-3 TRBV15 CATSRAPGLADTDTQYF
TRBJ1-5 TRBV6-1 CASRRQLNQPQHF
TRBJ1-3 TRBV6-1 CASSEIGFSGNTIYF
TRBJ1-1 TRBV5-1 CASSLEGRRNTEAFF
TRBJ1-1 TRBV4-1 CASSHHGTGADTEAFF
TRBJ2-3 TRBV6-5 CASRDISTDTQYF
TRBJ2-3 TRBV6-5 CASSKLAGGTDTQYF
TRBJ1-2 TRBV7-2 CASGRGSANYGYTF
TRBJ2-7 TRBV6-5 CASSRSGGVYEQYF
TRBJ2-1 TRBV18 CASSPNWSYQQFF
TRBJ1-6 TRBV27 CASSLTLNSPLHF
TRBJ1-2 TRBV2 CASSEEGHGYGYTF
TRBJ2-2 TRBV6-1 CASTLRGSAGGELFF
TRBJ2-7 TRBV30 CAWRLSSYEQYF
TRBJ2-5 TRBV28 CASSLAGGQETQYF
TRBJ2-3 TRBV5-4 CASSPRSGSPRDTQYF
TRBJ2-2 TRBV7-3 CASSPPSGGNTGELFF
TRBJ2-2 TRBV6-1 CASSESAGGTGELFF
TRBJ1-4 TRBV18 CASSPRPGQGTEKLFF
TRBJ2-3 TRBV9 CASSVGLSTDTQYF
TRBJ1-5 TRBV19 CASTTQPGTGQGQPQHF
TRBJ1-2 TRBV11-2 CASTPRGLNGYTF
TRBJ1-5 TRBV7-2 CASSLDTGARQPQHF
TRBJ2-7 TRBV6-1 CASSFLQGLGEQYF
- TRBV28 CASVPGRDRYYEQYF
TRBJ1-3 TRBV7-2 CASSLGQVSGNAIYF
TRBJ2-3 TRBV28 CASSSFSRDRGRGSHTDTQYF
TRBJ2-7 TRBV7-2 CASSPFAGYEQYF
TRBJ1-6 TRBV11-2 CASSLTEGSSPLHF
TRBJ2-1 TRBV30 CACPLAGALSSYNEQFF
TRBJ2-3 TRBV5-6 CASSSGTGWGDTQYF
TRBJ1-6 TRBV7-9 CASRVAGADSPLHF